The next 14 T cell receptor beta chains were all read from a single sample in a study of PD-1 blockade in mismatch repair-deficient tumors. Sequencing used immunoSEQ multiplex PCR; TCRdb keeps in-frame clones, though not all of them. The table lists 39,000 or so clones, around 80% of them singletons. Sequencing was performed on PBMCs, taken less than 40 weeks after starting pembrolizumab. All receptors derive from an adult with mismatch repair-deficient cancer.

The chain uses TRBV5-1 and TRBJ2-1; 8 bases match TRBD1. The ends lost 4 bases at V and 12 bases at J; junction bases unmatched: 9. Germline assignment: CDR1 SGHRS and CDR2 YFSETQ. The CDR3 spans 13 residues. The CDR3 protein is CASSVGQVSTQFF. CDR3 coding DNA: TGCGCCAGCAGCGTGGGACAGGTATCTACGCAGTTCTTC.

The CDR3 DNA reads TGCGCCAGCAGCGGGAGCGGGGGGGCCTACGAGCAGTACTTC. Protein: CASSGSGGAYEQYF. This chain uses TRBV5-1 with TRBJ2-7, with 10 bases that match TRBD2. This CDR3 is 14 amino acids long. Germline CDR1 SGHRS, CDR2 YFSETQ. The V and J ends lost 4 bases and 2 bases, in that order; junction bases with no gene match: 3.

This chain joins TRBV11-3 and TRBJ1-1, with a possible D match to TRBD1 (6 bases). The CDR3 is made up of 14 amino acids. V was pared by 2 bases and J by 1 base, with 8 bases between. Per the germline V gene, CDR1 is SGHNT and CDR2 is YENEEA. The CDR3, as DNA: TGTGCCAGCAGCTTAACAGGGTCGAACACTGAAGCTTTCTTT. Its protein is CASSLTGSNTEAFF.

The rearrangement uses TRBV9 and TRBJ2-7; possibly TRBD1 for D (6 bases). From germline, CDR1 is SGDLS and CDR2 YYNGEE. The ends were cut back, 1 base at V and 6 bases at J, with 14 bases in the middle. This CDR3 is 14 amino acids long. The CDR3 DNA reads as TGTGCCAGCAGCGTACAAGGACAGAACGTCGAGCAGTACTTC. Protein: CASSVQGQNVEQYF. The variable domain in full, with the rest retrieved from reference TRBV9 and TRBJ2-7, is DSGVTQTPKHLITATGQRVTLRCSPRSGDLSVYWYQQSLDQGLQFLIQYYNGEERAKGNILERFSAQQFPDLHSELNLSSLELGDSALYFCASSVQGQNVEQYFGPGTRLTVT.

The chain uses TRBV5-1 and TRBJ1-2, with D maybe TRBD1 (6 bases). The germline V gene has CDR1 SGHRS and CDR2 YFSETQ. V shed 0 bases and J shed 8 bases, with 14 bases lying between them. The length of the CDR3 is 14 residues. In DNA, the CDR3 is TGCGCCAGCAGCTTGGTCAGGGGCGTTGAGGGCTACACCTTC. Its protein product is CASSLVRGVEGYTF. Based on the CDR3 plus reference TRBV5-1 and TRBJ1-2, the full variable domain is KAGVTQTPRYLIKTRGQQVTLSCSPISGHRSVSWYQQTPGQGLQFLFEYFSETQRNKGNFPGRFSGRQFSNSRSEMNVSTLELGDSALYLCASSLVRGVEGYTFGSGTRLTVV.

The chain uses TRBV9 and TRBJ2-1; no clear D gene. Germline CDR1 SGDLS, CDR2 YYNGEE. The CDR3 spans 12 residues. V lost 0 bases, J lost 6 bases, and 4 bases lay in between. The CDR3 loop is CASSVARNEQFF. The CDR3 nucleotides read TGTGCCAGCAGCGTAGCTCGCAATGAGCAGTTCTTC.

The chain links TRBV29-1 to TRBJ2-2; TRBD2 matches at 12 bases. Trimming at V came to 5 bases and at J to 6 bases, leaving 13 bases not matched to a gene. The CDR3 has 17 residues. Germline V gene sequence: CDR1 SQVTM, CDR2 ANQGSEA. Here the CDR3 DNA reads TGCAGCGTTCTCCAGGCTAGCGGGAGGGCCTATGCCGGGGAGCTGTTTTTT. It yields the protein CSVLQASGRAYAGELFF.

The rearrangement joins TRBV27 to TRBJ2-3; tentatively, D is TRBD2 (5 bases). Germline CDR1 is MNHEY and CDR2 is SMNVEV (reference sequence). V was cut by 6 bases and J by 0 bases, with 25 bases left in between. This CDR3 region has 19 residues. As DNA, the CDR3 is TGTGCCAGCAGCAAGTCCAAGACTCCGGGTAGCGATAGCACAGATACGCAGTATTTT. It yields the protein CASSKSKTPGSDSTDTQYF.

With regard to this clone: Additional DNA sequences in this sample encode the identical CDR3. The chain recombines TRBV9 with TRBJ2-7, with 8 positions matching TRBD2. J gave up 8 bases and V 0 bases, and 10 bases lay outside the gene matches. Germline CDR1 is SGDLS and CDR2 is YYNGEE. This CDR3 comprises 15 residues. The CDR3 DNA is TGTGCCAGCAGCGTAGACGGGAGGGCCCCAGCCAAGCAGTACTTC. Its protein product is CASSVDGRAPAKQYF.

This chain links TRBV5-1 with TRBJ2-7; possibly TRBD1 for D (7 bases). The germline V gene encodes CDR1 SGHRS and CDR2 YFSETQ. The CDR3 loop spans 14 amino acids. Trimming removed 1 base at V and 3 bases at J, with 11 bases between. The CDR3 DNA sequence: TGCGCCAGCAGCTTGTCCCAGGGGGGCTACGAGCAGTACTTC. Encoded protein: CASSLSQGGYEQYF.

This chain links TRBV30 with TRBJ2-6, with 9 bases that match TRBD1. Germline CDR1 GTSNPN, CDR2 SVGIG (reference sequence). Trimming removed 8 bases from V and 0 bases from J; junction bases left unmatched: 11. The CDR3 consists of 17 residues. The CDR3 protein is CAGHTGGSRSGANVLTF. CDR3 coding DNA: TGTGCCGGACACACAGGGGGCTCCCGCTCTGGGGCCAACGTCCTGACTTTC.

This clone was counted once. The chain is built from TRBV6-1 and TRBJ2-4, with 8 bases lining up with TRBD1. V was pared by 7 bases and J by 5 bases, with 10 bases of the junction left unmatched. Germline V gene lookup returns CDR1 MNHNS and CDR2 SASEGT. The CDR3 covers 15 residues. The CDR3 loop is CASTNNPGGQNIQYF. CDR3 DNA: TGTGCCAGCACCAACAACCCAGGGGGCCAAAACATTCAGTACTTC.

The genes are TRBV9 and TRBJ2-1; 8 nucleotides agree with TRBD2. This CDR3 spans 14 amino acids. The ends lost 0 bases at V and 8 bases at J; junction bases unmatched: 4. CDR1 is SGDLS and CDR2 is YYNGEE in the germline V gene. The CDR3 loop is CASSVASGSHEQFF. CDR3 coding DNA: TGTGCCAGCAGCGTAGCCAGCGGGAGTCATGAGCAGTTCTTC.

This rearrangement joins TRBV6-1 to TRBJ1-1, with 7 bases identical to TRBD1. This CDR3 is built from 14 residues. CDR1 MNHNS and CDR2 SASEGT come from the germline V gene. The junction had 3 bases not matched to a gene; V was cut back by 2 bases and J by 3 bases. This CDR3 reads CASSEPGQYTEAFF. CDR3 DNA: TGTGCCAGCAGTGAACCGGGACAGTACACTGAAGCTTTCTTT.